The 7 T cell receptor beta chains below all came from one sample that was sequenced in a study of blood T cell repertoires in COVID-19. TCRdb keeps only in-frame clones here, not all; method: immunoSEQ multiplex PCR. The top ten hold about 2.9% of the sample, which has under 250,000 clones, roughly 84% seen once. The sequencing sample was made of peripheral blood. The receptors shown here come from a woman in her 30s who had recovered from COVID-19.

The J gene is TRBJ2-7, the V gene TRBV6-5; perhaps TRBD2 as D (5 bases). The V end lost 5 bases, the J end lost 4 bases, and 18 bases lay between the germline ends. Germline lookup yields CDR1 MNHEY and CDR2 SVGAGI. The CDR3 is 15 residues long. The DNA for the CDR3 is TGTGCCAGCAGTACCCGGACCGGAGAGGGATACGAGCAGTACTTC. Protein sequence: CASSTRTGEGYEQYF.

The rearrangement uses TRBV6-4 and TRBJ2-1; 9 nucleotides match TRBD1. The germline V gene encodes CDR1 MRHNA and CDR2 SNTAGT. Trimming cost V 8 bases and J 4 bases; bases outside gene matches: 18. The CDR3 is 18 amino acids. The CDR3, as DNA: TGTGCCAGCGGGGACAGGGACGATAAAACTTTTTTATACAATGAGCAGTTCTTC. Protein product: CASGDRDDKTFLYNEQFF.

This chain links TRBV2 with TRBJ1-2, with 8 bases identical to TRBD1. Germline lookup yields CDR1 SNHLY and CDR2 FYNNEI. The CDR3 contains 12 residues. The V segment lost 5 bases and the J segment 8 bases; nucleotides outside the gene matches: 4. The CDR3 DNA reads TGTGCCAGCAGTTTAGACAGGGGCGGCTACACCTTC. Translated: CASSLDRGGYTF. Complete variable domain (other parts from reference TRBV2 and TRBJ1-2): EPEVTQTPSHQVTQMGQEVILRCVPISNHLYFYWYRQILGQKVEFLVSFYNNEISEKSEIFDDQFSVERPDGSNFTLKIRSTKLEDSAMYFCASSLDRGGYTFGSGTRLTVV.

CDR3 region: CASRAGADEQYF. CDR3 in DNA: TGTGCCAGCAGGGCAGGGGCGGACGAGCAGTACTTC. The chain recombines TRBV6-6 with TRBJ2-7; the D gene is possibly TRBD1 (6 bases). Deletions cut 6 bases from V and 5 bases from J, with 11 bases between. The CDR3 has 12 amino acids. Germline V gene sequence: CDR1 MNHNY, CDR2 SVGAGI (reference sequence).

The J gene is TRBJ2-5, the V gene TRBV30; TRBD1 agrees at 7 bases. The CDR3 length is 13 residues. Germline CDR1 reads GTSNPN; CDR2 reads SVGIG (reference sequence). V gave up 7 bases and J gave up 3 bases; unmatched junction bases: 8. DNA for the CDR3: TGTGCCTTCTACAGGGGTTTAGAAGAGACCCAGTACTTC. Translated: CAFYRGLEETQYF.

The chain is built from TRBV9 and TRBJ1-2, with 9 bases identical to TRBD1. The trim removed 4 bases at V and 3 bases at J, leaving 7 bases unmatched. The length of the CDR3 is 15 residues. Germline values: CDR1 SGDLS, CDR2 YYNGEE. The CDR3: CASSTHRDRDYGYTF. CDR3 coding DNA: TGTGCCAGCAGCACGCACCGGGACAGGGACTATGGCTACACCTTC.

The V gene is TRBV28, the J gene TRBJ1-5; no firm D call. Germline V gene data show CDR1 as MDHEN and CDR2 as SYDVKM. Trimming removed 7 bases from V and 4 bases from J, with 17 bases in between. The CDR3 spans 15 residues. CDR3 bases: TGTGCCAGCAAACTAGGCGGGGAGGGTAATCAGCCCCAGCATTTT. Translated: CASKLGGEGNQPQHF.